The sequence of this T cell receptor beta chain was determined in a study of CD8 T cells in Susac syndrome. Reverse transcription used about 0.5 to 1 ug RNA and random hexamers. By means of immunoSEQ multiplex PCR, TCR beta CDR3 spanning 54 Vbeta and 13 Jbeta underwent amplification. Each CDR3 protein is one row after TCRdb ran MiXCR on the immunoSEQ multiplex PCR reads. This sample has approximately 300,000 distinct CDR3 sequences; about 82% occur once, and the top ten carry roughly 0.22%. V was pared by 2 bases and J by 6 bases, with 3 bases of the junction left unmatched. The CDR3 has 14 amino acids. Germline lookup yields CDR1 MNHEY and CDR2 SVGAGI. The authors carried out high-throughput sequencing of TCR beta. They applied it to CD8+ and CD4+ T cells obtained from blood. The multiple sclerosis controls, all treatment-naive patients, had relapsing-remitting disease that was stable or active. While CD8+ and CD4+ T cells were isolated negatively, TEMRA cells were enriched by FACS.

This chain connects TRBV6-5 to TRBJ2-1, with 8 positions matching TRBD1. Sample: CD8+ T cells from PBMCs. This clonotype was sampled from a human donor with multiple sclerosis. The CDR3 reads CASSYHDRGNEQFF. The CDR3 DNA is TGTGCCAGCAGTTACCACGACAGGGGCAATGAGCAGTTCTTC.